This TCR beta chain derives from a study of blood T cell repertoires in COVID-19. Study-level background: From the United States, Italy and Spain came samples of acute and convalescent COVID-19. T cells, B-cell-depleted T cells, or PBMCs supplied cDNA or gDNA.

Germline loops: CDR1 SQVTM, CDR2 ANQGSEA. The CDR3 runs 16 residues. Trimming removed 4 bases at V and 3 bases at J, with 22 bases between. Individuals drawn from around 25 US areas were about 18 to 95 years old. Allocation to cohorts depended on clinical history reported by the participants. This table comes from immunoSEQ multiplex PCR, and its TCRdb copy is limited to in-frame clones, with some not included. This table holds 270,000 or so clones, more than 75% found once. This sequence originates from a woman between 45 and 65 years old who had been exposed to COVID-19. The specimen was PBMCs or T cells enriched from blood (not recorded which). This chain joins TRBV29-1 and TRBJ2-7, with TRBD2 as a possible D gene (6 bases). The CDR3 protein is CSVVGGKGWWDYEQYF. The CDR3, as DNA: TGCAGCGTTGTCGGAGGGAAAGGGTGGTGGGACTACGAGCAGTACTTC.